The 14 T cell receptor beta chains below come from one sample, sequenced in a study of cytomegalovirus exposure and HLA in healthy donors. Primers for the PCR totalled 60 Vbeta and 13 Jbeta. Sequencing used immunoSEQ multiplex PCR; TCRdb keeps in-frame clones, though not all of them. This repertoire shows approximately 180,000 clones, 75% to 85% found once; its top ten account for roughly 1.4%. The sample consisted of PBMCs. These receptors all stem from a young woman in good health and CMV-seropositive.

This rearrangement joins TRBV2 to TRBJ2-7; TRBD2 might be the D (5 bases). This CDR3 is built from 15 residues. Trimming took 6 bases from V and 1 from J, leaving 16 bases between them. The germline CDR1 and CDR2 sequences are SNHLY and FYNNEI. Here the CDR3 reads CASSPTEALSYEQYF. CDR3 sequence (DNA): TGTGCCAGCAGCCCGACGGAGGCCCTGTCCTACGAGCAGTACTTC.

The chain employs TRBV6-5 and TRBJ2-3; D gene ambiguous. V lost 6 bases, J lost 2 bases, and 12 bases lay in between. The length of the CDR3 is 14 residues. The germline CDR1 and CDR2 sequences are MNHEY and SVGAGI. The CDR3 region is CASSPYANTDTQYF. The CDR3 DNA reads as TGTGCCAGCAGCCCCTATGCCAACACAGATACGCAGTATTTT.

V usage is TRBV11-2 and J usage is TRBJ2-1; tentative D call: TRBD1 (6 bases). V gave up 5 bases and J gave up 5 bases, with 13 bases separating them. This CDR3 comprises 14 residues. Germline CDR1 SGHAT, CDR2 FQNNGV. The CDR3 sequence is CASSQDRMDNEQFF. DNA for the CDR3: TGTGCCAGCAGCCAAGACAGGATGGACAATGAGCAGTTCTTC.

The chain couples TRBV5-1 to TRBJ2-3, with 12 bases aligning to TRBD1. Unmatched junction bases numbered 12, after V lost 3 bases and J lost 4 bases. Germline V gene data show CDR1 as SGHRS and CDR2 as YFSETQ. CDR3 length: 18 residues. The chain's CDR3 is CASSSGTGGVGGADTQYF. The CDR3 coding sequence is TGCGCCAGCAGCTCCGGGACAGGGGGCGTTGGTGGCGCAGATACGCAGTATTTT.

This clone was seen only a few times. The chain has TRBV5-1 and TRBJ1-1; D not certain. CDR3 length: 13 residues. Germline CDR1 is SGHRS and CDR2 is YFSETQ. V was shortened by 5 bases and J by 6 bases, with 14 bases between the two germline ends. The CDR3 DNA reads TGCGCCAGCAGGAAGGAGGGAGGGCCTGAAGCTTTCTTT. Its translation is CASRKEGGPEAFF.

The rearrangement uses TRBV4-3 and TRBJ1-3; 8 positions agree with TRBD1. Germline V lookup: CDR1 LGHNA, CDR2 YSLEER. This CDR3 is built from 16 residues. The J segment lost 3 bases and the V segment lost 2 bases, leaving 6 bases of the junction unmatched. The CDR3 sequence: CASSQFLQGGGNTIYF. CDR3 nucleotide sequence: TGCGCCAGCAGCCAATTCCTACAGGGGGGTGGAAACACCATATATTTT.

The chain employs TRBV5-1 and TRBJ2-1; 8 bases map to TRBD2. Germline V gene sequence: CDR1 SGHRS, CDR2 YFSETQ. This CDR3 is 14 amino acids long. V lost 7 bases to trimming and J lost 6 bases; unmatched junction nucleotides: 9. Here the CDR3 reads CASGGGTRGNEQFF. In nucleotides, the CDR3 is TGCGCCAGCGGGGGGGGGACTAGGGGCAATGAGCAGTTCTTC.

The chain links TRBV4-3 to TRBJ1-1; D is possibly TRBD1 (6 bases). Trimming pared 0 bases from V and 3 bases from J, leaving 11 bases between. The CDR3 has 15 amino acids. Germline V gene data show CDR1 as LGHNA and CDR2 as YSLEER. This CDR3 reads CASSQDFGGHTEAFF. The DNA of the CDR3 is TGCGCCAGCAGCCAAGATTTCGGGGGGCACACTGAAGCTTTCTTT.

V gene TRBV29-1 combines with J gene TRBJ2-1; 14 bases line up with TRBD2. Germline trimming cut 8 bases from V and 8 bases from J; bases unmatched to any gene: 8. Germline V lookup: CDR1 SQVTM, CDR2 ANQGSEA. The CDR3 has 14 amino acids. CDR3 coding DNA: TGCAGCACCAAGGGACTAGCGGGAGTTGATGAGCAGTTCTTC. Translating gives CSTKGLAGVDEQFF.

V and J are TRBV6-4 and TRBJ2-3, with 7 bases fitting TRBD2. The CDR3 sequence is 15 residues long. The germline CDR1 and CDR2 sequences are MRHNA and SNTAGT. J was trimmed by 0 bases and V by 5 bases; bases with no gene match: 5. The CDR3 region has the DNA TGTGCCAGCAGTAGAGCGGGAAGGAGCACAGATACGCAGTATTTT. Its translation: CASSRAGRSTDTQYF.

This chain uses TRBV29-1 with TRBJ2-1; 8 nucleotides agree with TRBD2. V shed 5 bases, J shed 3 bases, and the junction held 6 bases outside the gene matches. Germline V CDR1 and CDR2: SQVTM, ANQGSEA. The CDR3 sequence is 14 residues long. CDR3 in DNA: TGCAGCGTTCCTCGGGGGGGGAGCTACAATGAGCAGTTCTTC. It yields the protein CSVPRGGSYNEQFF.

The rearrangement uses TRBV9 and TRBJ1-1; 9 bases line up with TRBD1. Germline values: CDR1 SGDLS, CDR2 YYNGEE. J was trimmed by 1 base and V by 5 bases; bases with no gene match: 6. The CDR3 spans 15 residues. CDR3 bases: TGTGCCAGCAGTGCCACAGGGGGCGGGAACACTGAAGCTTTCTTT. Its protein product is CASSATGGGNTEAFF.

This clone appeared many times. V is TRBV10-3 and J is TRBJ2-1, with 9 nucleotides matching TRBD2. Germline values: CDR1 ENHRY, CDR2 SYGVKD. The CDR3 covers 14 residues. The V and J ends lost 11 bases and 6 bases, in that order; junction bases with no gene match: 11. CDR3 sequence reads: CALSRTSAGNEQFF. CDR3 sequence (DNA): TGTGCCCTGAGCAGGACTAGCGCAGGCAATGAGCAGTTCTTC.

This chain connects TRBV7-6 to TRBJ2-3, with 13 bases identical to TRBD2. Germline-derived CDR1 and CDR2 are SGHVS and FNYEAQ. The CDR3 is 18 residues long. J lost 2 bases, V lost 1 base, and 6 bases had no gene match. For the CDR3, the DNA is TGTGCCAGCAGCTTAGTTTCGGGACTAGCGGGGCACACAGATACGCAGTATTTT. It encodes CASSLVSGLAGHTDTQYF.